This T cell receptor beta chain was recorded in a study of cytomegalovirus exposure and HLA in healthy donors. Vbeta (60) and Jbeta (13) primers were used in the PCR. Clones were read by immunoSEQ multiplex PCR, and TCRdb kept only the in-frame ones, dropping some. The data show roughly 200,000 clones, with over 65% seen just once and more than 3% held by the top ten. Trimming left V 4 bases short and J 0 bases short, with 6 bases between. The CDR3 is 13 residues long. The germline V gene encodes CDR1 SNHLY and CDR2 FYNNEI. The material sequenced was PBMCs. The chain joins TRBV2 to TRBJ1-1; D is undetermined. This sequence originates from an older woman in good health and CMV-seropositive. Here the CDR3 DNA reads TGTGCCAGCAGTGCGGAGATGAACACTGAAGCTTTCTTT. Translated, it gives CASSAEMNTEAFF.